Below are 27 T cell receptor beta chains sequenced from a single sample in a study of CXCR3-negative and CXCR3-positive naive CD8 T cells. Points from the study as a whole: Compared with CXCR3-negative naive cells, CXCR3-positive naive cells showed more hydrophobic TRB CDR3s.

The libraries of TRB cDNA were prepared using 5' RACE with UMI labels. No DNA is given; TCRdb re-called the 5' RACE reads and lists each CDR3 protein once. The repertoire table contains 120,000 to 150,000 distinct CDR3 sequences. These TCRs are of unknown antigen specificity. The specimen was naive CXCR3+ CD8+ T cells from blood. Specified subset: CD45RO-CCR7+CD27+CD95- naive CD8+ T cells expressing CXCR3 (TNR3+). Source of these receptors: a human donor in good health. Some clones in this sample may be carry-over from other donors' samples.

The chain has TRBV5-5 and TRBJ2-7. CDR1 and CDR2 (germline): SGHKS, YYEKEE (reference sequence). This CDR3 contains 14 residues. CDR3: CASSLGVADYEQYF.

V and J are TRBV5-4 and TRBJ2-1. The germline gives CDR1 SGHNT, CDR2 YYREEE (reference sequence). The CDR3 extends over 13 amino acids. CDR3 sequence reads: CASSLADYNEQFF.

This chain connects TRBV12-3 or TRBV12-4 to TRBJ2-1; the D gene TCRdb calls, TRBD2, cannot be checked with no DNA. The CDR3 is 14 amino acids. CDR3 sequence: CASSRTSSYNEQFF.

The chain joins TRBV30 to TRBJ2-6; the D call from TCRdb, TRBD2, cannot be confirmed without DNA. The CDR3 spans 19 residues. Germline loops: CDR1 GTSNPN, CDR2 SVGIG (reference sequence). The CDR3 sequence: CAWSTLDGLVHSGANVLTF. The entire variable domain, with the rest obtained from reference TRBV30 and TRBJ2-6, is as follows: SQTIHQWPATLVQPVGSPLSLECTVEGTSNPNLYWYRQAAGRGLQLLFYSVGIGQISSEVPQNLSASRPQDRQFILSSKKLLLSDSGFYLCAWSTLDGLVHSGANVLTFGAGSRLTVL.

This sequence joins TRBV7-6 and TRBJ2-5; TCRdb returns TRBD1, unconfirmable since there is no DNA. The CDR3 extends over 17 amino acids. CDR1 and CDR2 (germline): SGHVS, FNYEAQ. The chain's CDR3 is CASSLVPGQGGQETQYF.

This chain joins TRBV7-9 and TRBJ2-7; checking the TCRdb D call of TRBD1 is not possible without DNA. Germline V gene sequence: CDR1 SEHNR, CDR2 FQNEAQ (reference sequence). The CDR3 covers 15 residues. CDR3 protein: CASSLEGEGSYEQYF.

This chain joins TRBV7-6 and TRBJ2-1; TCRdb names TRBD2, which stays unverified in the absence of DNA. The CDR3 is 19 amino acids. Germline V CDR1 and CDR2: SGHVS, FNYEAQ. The CDR3 sequence is CASSLEASGTYDWNNEQFF.

The J gene is TRBJ2-1, the V gene TRBV14; as DNA is missing, the TRBD2 call by TCRdb cannot be tested. This CDR3 spans 17 amino acids. CDR1 is SGHDN, CDR2 FVKESK, per germline. The CDR3: CASSQAGLPSSYNEQFF.

V is TRBV29-1 and J is TRBJ2-1; TCRdb picks TRBD1, but there is no DNA to check that call. Germline values: CDR1 SQVTM, CDR2 ANQGSEA. The CDR3 runs 16 residues. CDR3 residues: CSVEVGTPTAYNEQFF.

The chain has TRBV7-2 and TRBJ1-1; TCRdb proposes TRBD1, but this gene call is untestable without DNA. CDR1 and CDR2 (germline): SGHTA, FQGNSA. CDR3 size: 14 residues. The CDR3 spells CASSDWTENTEAFF. Looking up the rest from reference TRBV7-2 and TRBJ1-1 gives the full variable domain: GAGVSQSPSNKVTEKGKDVELRCDPISGHTALYWYRQSLGQGLEFLIYFQGNSAPDKSGLPSDRFSAERTGGSVSTLTIQRTQQEDSAVYLCASSDWTENTEAFFGQGTRLTVV.

The V call is TRBV20-1, the J call TRBJ2-5; TCRdb gives TRBD1 as the D gene, but with no DNA this cannot be confirmed. CDR3 length equals 15 residues. The V gene's germline CDR1 is DFQATT and CDR2 SNEGSKA (reference sequence). CDR3 in amino acids: CSASRTGAYQETQYF.

The rearrangement uses TRBV7-8 and TRBJ2-1; absent DNA, TCRdb's TRBD1 call cannot be checked. The CDR3 is 14 residues long. The germline V gene has CDR1 SGHVS and CDR2 FQNEAQ. The CDR3 loop reads CASSYLDRDHEQFF.

The V gene is TRBV6-6, the J gene TRBJ1-1; TCRdb designates TRBD1, a call that cannot be tested without DNA. The germline V gene encodes CDR1 MNHNY and CDR2 SVGAGI (reference sequence). The CDR3 is 16 amino acids. The CDR3 loop is CASSYSQGAMNTEAFF.

The chain has TRBV5-1 and TRBJ2-1; absent DNA, TCRdb's TRBD2 call cannot be checked. CDR1 is SGHRS and CDR2 is YFSETQ in the germline V gene. The CDR3 runs 15 residues. CDR3 protein: CASSSYSGSSDEQFF.

The chain has TRBV6-6 and TRBJ2-3; the D call from TCRdb, TRBD2, cannot be confirmed without DNA. The length of the CDR3 is 15 residues. Germline-derived CDR1 and CDR2 are MNHNY and SVGAGI (reference sequence). The CDR3 sequence is CASSPGTSSFDTQYF.

J is TRBJ1-1 and V is TRBV12-3 or TRBV12-4; lacking DNA, the TRBD1 call made by TCRdb goes unchecked. CDR3 length: 15 residues. The CDR3 is CASSLTQGLNTEAFF.

The chain couples TRBV29-1 to TRBJ1-1. There are 15 residues in the CDR3. Germline assignment: CDR1 SQVTM and CDR2 ANQGSEA. CDR3 in amino acids: CSVLLDGTSNTEAFF. Full variable domain (missing parts from reference TRBV29-1 and TRBJ1-1): SAVISQKPSRDICQRGTSLTIQCQVDSQVTMMFWYRQQPGQSLTLIATANQGSEATYESGFVIDKFPISRPNLTFSTLTVSNMSPEDSSIYLCSVLLDGTSNTEAFFGQGTRLTVV.

The chain links TRBV7-9 to TRBJ1-2; as DNA is missing, the TRBD1 call by TCRdb cannot be tested. This CDR3 is built from 15 residues. The germline V gene encodes CDR1 SEHNR and CDR2 FQNEAQ (reference sequence). The CDR3 sequence is CASSLVDREPYGYTF.

This chain links TRBV7-8 with TRBJ1-4; TCRdb selects TRBD1, and the lack of DNA leaves this call unchecked. Per the germline V gene, CDR1 is SGHVS and CDR2 is FQNEAQ. The CDR3 has 13 amino acids. The CDR3 loop is CASKTVNNEKLFF. Full variable domain (outside the CDR3, taken from reference TRBV7-8 and TRBJ1-4): GAGVSQSPRYKVAKRGQDVALRCDPISGHVSLFWYQQALGQGPEFLTYFQNEAQLDKSGLPSDRFFAERPEGSVSTLKIQRTQQEDSAVYLCASKTVNNEKLFFGSGTQLSVL.

The genes are TRBV29-1 and TRBJ2-3; there is no DNA to check the TCRdb D call of TRBD1. CDR3 size: 13 residues. Germline V gene data show CDR1 as SQVTM and CDR2 as ANQGSEA. The CDR3 reads CSVRQSVVDTQYF.

The chain links TRBV7-9 to TRBJ1-2. The CDR3 loop spans 15 amino acids. Germline V CDR1 and CDR2: SEHNR, FQNEAQ (reference sequence). This CDR3 is CASSLGTQEGYGYTF.

This rearrangement joins TRBV29-1 to TRBJ2-5; TCRdb proposes TRBD2, but this gene call is untestable without DNA. There are 15 residues in the CDR3. Germline lookup yields CDR1 SQVTM and CDR2 ANQGSEA. This chain's CDR3 is CSSRSRAGGRETQYF. The full variable domain, rest sourced from reference TRBV29-1 and TRBJ2-5, is SAVISQKPSRDICQRGTSLTIQCQVDSQVTMMFWYRQQPGQSLTLIATANQGSEATYESGFVIDKFPISRPNLTFSTLTVSNMSPEDSSIYLCSSRSRAGGRETQYFGPGTRLLVL.

Here the CDR3 reads CASSQDETLAGGPGGETQYF. The V and J genes are TRBV4-2 and TRBJ2-5; without DNA, the TCRdb call of TRBD2 cannot be checked. Germline CDR1 is LGHNA and CDR2 is YNFKEQ. The CDR3 covers 20 residues.

The chain uses TRBV29-1 and TRBJ2-7; absent DNA, TCRdb's TRBD1 call cannot be checked. The CDR3 is 13 residues long. Germline values: CDR1 SQVTM, CDR2 ANQGSEA. The CDR3 protein is CSVQTGGYGEQYF.

The rearrangement joins TRBV28 to TRBJ2-3. Germline V gene sequence: CDR1 MDHEN, CDR2 SYDVKM. The CDR3 covers 11 residues. CDR3 in amino acids: CASSRTYTQYF.

The chain uses TRBV5-6 and TRBJ2-1; lacking DNA, the TRBD2 call made by TCRdb goes unchecked. Germline loops: CDR1 SGHDT, CDR2 YYEEEE. The CDR3 consists of 14 residues. The CDR3 protein is CASLASGGYNEQFF.

J is TRBJ2-1 and V is TRBV7-9; TCRdb calls TRBD2, which cannot be checked without DNA. The length of the CDR3 is 16 residues. In germline, CDR1 is SEHNR, CDR2 FQNEAQ (reference sequence). CDR3 amino acids: CASSLGTVGEGDEQFF.